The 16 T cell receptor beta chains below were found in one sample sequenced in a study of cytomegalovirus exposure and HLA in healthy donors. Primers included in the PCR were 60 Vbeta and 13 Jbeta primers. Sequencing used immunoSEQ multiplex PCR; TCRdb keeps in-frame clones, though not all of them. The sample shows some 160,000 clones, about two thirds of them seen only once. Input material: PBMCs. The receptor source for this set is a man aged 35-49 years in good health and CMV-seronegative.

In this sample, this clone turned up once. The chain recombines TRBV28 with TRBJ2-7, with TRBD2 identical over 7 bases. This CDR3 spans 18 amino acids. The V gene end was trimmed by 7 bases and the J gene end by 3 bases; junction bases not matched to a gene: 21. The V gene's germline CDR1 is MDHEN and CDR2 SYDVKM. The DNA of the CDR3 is TGTGCCAGCAATATAGGCGGGATCGGTAGCGGGCCTATCTACGAGCAGTACTTC. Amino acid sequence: CASNIGGIGSGPIYEQYF.

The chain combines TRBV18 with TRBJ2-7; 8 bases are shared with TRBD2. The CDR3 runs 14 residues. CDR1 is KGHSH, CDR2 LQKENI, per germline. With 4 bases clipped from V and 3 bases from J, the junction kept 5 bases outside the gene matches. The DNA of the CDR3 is TGTGCCAGCTCACTTCGGGAGGGAAACTACGAGCAGTACTTC. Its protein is CASSLREGNYEQYF.

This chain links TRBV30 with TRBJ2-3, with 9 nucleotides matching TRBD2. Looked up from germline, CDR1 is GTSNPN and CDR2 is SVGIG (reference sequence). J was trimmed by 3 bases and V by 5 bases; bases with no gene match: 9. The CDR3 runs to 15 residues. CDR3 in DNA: TGTGCCTGGGGGGGACTAGCCCGGGCGACAGATACGCAGTATTTT. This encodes CAWGGLARATDTQYF.

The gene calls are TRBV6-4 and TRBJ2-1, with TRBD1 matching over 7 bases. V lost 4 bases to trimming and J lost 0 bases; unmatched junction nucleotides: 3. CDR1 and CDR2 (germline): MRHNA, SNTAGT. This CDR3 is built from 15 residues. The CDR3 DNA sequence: TGTGCCAGCAGTGTGGACAGGAGCTCCTACAATGAGCAGTTCTTC. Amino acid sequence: CASSVDRSSYNEQFF.

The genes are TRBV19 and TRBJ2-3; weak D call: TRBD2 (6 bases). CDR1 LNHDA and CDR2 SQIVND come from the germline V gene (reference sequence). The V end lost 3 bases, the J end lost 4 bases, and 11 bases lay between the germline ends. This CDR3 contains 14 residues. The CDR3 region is CASSIGAGSDTQYF. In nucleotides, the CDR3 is TGTGCCAGTAGTATTGGCGCGGGATCAGATACGCAGTATTTT.

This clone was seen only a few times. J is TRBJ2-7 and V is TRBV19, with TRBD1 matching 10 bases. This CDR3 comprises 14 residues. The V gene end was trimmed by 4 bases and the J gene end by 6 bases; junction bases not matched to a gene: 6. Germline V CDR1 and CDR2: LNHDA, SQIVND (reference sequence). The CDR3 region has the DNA TGTGCCAGTAGTACGGACAGGGGGTCGTTCGAGCAGTACTTC. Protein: CASSTDRGSFEQYF.

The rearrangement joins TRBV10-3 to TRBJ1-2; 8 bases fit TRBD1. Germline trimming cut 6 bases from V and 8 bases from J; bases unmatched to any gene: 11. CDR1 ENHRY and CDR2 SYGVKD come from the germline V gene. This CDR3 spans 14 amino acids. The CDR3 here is CAIRGTGPRGGYTF. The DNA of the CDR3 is TGTGCCATCAGGGGGACAGGTCCTCGTGGGGGCTACACCTTC.

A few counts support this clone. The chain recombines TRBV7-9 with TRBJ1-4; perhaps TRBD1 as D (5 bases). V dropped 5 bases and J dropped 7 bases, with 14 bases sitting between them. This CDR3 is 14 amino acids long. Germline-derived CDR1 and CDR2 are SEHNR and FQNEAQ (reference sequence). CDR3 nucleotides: TGTGCCAGCAGCCCCAGGGAACAGCCTGAAAAACTGTTTTTT. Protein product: CASSPREQPEKLFF.

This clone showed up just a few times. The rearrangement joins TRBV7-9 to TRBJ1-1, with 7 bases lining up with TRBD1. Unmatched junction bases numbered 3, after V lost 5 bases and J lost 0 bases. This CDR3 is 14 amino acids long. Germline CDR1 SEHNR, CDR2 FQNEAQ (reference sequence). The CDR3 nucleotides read TGTGCCAGCAGCCTAGGGACAGTGAACACTGAAGCTTTCTTT. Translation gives CASSLGTVNTEAFF.

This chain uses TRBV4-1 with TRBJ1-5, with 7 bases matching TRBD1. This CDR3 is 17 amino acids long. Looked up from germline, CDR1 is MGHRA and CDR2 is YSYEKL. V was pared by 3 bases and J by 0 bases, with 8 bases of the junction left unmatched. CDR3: CASSQGGQPFSNQPQHF. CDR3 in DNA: TGCGCCAGCAGCCAGGGGGGACAGCCATTTAGCAATCAGCCCCAGCATTTT.

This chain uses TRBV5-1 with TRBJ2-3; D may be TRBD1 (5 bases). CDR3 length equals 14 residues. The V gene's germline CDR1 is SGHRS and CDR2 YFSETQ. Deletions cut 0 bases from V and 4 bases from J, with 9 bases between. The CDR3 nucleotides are TGCGCCAGCAGCTTGGACGTAGGGGCAGATACGCAGTATTTT. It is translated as CASSLDVGADTQYF.

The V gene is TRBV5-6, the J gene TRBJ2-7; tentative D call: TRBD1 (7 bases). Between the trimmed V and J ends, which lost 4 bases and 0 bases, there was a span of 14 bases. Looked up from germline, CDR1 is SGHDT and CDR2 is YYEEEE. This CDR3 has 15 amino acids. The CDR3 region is CASSGGTESSYEQYF. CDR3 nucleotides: TGTGCCAGCAGCGGCGGGACAGAGAGCTCCTACGAGCAGTACTTC.

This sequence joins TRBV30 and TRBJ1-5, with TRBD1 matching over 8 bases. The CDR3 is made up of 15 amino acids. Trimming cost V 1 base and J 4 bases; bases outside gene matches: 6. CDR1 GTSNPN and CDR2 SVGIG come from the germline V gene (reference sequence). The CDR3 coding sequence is TGTGCCTGGAGTGGGGGGCAGGGGGCTAATCAGCCCCAGCATTTT. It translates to CAWSGGQGANQPQHF.

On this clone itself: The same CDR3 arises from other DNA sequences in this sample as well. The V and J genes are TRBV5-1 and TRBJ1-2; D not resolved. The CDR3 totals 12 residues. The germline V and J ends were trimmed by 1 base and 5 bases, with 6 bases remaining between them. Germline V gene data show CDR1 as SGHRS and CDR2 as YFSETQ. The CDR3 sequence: CASSLTGYGYTF. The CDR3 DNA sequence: TGCGCCAGCAGCTTGACGGGATATGGCTACACCTTC.

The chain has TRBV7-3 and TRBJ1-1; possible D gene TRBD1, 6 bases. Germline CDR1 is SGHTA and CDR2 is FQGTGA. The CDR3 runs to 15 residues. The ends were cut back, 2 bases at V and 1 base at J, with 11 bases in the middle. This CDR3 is CASSLVGGGNTEAFF. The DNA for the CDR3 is TGTGCCAGCAGCTTAGTTGGGGGCGGGAACACTGAAGCTTTCTTT.

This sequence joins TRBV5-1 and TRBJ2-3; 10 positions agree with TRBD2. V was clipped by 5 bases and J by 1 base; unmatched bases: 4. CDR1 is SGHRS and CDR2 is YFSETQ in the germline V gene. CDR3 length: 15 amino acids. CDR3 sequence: CASSLSGGGTDTQYF. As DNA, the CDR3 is TGCGCCAGCAGTTTAAGCGGGGGGGGCACAGATACGCAGTATTTT.